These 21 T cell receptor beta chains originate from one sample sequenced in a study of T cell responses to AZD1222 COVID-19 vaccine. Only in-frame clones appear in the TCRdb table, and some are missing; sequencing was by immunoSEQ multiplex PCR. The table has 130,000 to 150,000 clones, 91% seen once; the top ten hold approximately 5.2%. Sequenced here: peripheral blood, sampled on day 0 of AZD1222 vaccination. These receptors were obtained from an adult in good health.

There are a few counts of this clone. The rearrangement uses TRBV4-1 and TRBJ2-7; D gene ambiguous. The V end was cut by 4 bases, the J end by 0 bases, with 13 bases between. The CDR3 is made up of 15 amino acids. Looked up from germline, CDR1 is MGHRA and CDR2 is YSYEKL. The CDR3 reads CASSPSGSSSYEQYF. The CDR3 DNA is TGCGCCAGCAGCCCATCCGGGTCCAGCTCCTACGAGCAGTACTTC.

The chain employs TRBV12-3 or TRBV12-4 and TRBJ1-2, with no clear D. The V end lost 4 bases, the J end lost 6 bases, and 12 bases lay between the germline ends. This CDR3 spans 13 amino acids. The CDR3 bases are TGTGCCAGCAGTTCCTCGAACTGGGATGGCTACACCTTC. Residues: CASSSSNWDGYTF.

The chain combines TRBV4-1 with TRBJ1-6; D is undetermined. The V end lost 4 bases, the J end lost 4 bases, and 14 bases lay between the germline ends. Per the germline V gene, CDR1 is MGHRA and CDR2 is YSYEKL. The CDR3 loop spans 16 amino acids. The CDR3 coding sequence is TGCGCCAGCAGCCCGCGAGCTGGAACATATAATTCACCCCTCCACTTT. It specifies CASSPRAGTYNSPLHF.

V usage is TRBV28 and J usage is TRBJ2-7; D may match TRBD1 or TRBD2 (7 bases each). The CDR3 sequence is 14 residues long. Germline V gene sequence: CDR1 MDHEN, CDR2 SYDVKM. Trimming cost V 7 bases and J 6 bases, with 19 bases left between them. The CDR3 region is CASTYGGRGGEQYF. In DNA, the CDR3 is TGTGCCAGCACCTACGGCGGCAGGGGGGGCGAGCAGTACTTC.

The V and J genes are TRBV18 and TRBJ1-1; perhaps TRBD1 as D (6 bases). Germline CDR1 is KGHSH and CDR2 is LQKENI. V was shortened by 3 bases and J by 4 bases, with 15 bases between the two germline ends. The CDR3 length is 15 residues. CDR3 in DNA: TGTGCCAGCTCACCGAAGACAGGAATATTCACTGAAGCTTTCTTT. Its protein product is CASSPKTGIFTEAFF.

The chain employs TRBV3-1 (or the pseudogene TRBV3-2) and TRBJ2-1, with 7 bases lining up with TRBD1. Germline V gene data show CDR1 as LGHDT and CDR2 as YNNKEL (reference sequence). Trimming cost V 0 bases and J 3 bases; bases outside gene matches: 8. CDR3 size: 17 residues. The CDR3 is CASSQDQVGGFYNEQFF. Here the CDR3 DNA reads TGTGCCAGCAGCCAAGATCAGGTAGGGGGCTTCTACAATGAGCAGTTCTTC.

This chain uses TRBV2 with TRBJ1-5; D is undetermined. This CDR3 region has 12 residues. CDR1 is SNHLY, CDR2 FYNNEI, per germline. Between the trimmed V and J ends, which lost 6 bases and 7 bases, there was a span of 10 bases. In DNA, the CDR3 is TGTGCCAGCAGGGGCCGCGAACAGCCCCAGCATTTT. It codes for CASRGREQPQHF.

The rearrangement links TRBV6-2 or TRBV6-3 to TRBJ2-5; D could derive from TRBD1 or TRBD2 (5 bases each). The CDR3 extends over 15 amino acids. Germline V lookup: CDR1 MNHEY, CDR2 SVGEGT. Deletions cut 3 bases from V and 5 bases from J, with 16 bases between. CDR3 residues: CASSYRDLESETQYF. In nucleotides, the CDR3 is TGTGCCAGCAGTTATCGGGACCTGGAGTCGGAGACCCAGTACTTC.

The CDR3 loop reads CASRAQGSPSPLHF. The CDR3 DNA follows: TGTGCCAGTAGGGCCCAGGGGAGCCCTTCACCCCTCCACTTT. V is TRBV19 and J is TRBJ1-6, with D maybe TRBD1 (6 bases). V lost 6 bases and J 9 bases, leaving 15 bases between the germline ends. The CDR3 covers 14 residues. Germline V CDR1 and CDR2: LNHDA, SQIVND (reference sequence).

The CDR3 DNA sequence: TGTGTCAGAAGCTTTCCCCGAGATGAGGAAGGGCCCTACGAGCAGTACTTC. This gives the protein CVRSFPRDEEGPYEQYF. The genes are TRBV7-5 and TRBJ2-7. TRBV7-5 is given as a pseudogene. The CDR3 has 17 amino acids.

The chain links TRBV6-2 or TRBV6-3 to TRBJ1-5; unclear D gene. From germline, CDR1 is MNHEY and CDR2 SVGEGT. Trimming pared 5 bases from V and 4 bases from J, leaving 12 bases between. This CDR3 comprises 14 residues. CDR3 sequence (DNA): TGTGCCAGCAGTGCCGTGATGGGGAATCAGCCCCAGCATTTT. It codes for CASSAVMGNQPQHF.

In DNA, the CDR3 is TGTGCCACCCGCACCCCGGGACTAGCCTACGAGCAGTACTTC. Amino acids: CATRTPGLAYEQYF. The chain carries TRBV19 and TRBJ2-7, with 8 nucleotides matching TRBD2. Germline V CDR1 and CDR2: LNHDA, SQIVND (reference sequence). Trimming removed 10 bases from V and 2 bases from J; junction bases left unmatched: 10. The CDR3 sequence is 14 residues long.

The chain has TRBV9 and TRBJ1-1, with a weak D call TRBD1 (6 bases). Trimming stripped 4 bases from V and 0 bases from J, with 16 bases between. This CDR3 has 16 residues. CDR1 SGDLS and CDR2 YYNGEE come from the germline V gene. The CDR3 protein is CASSLGGRSVNTEAFF. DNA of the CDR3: TGTGCCAGCAGCTTAGGGGGGAGGTCAGTGAACACTGAAGCTTTCTTT.

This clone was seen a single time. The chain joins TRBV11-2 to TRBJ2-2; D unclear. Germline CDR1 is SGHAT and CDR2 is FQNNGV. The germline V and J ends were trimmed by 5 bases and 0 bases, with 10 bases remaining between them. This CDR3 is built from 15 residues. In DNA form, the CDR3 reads TGTGCCAGCAGCCCCCCTGTTGCGAACACCGGGGAGCTGTTTTTT. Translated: CASSPPVANTGELFF.

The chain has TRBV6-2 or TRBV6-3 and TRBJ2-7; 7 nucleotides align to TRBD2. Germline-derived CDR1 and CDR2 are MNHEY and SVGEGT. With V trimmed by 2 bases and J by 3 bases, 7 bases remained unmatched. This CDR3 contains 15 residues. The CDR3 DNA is TGTGCCAGCAGTTACGTCGGGCGGGGGAGCTACGAGCAGTACTTC. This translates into CASSYVGRGSYEQYF.

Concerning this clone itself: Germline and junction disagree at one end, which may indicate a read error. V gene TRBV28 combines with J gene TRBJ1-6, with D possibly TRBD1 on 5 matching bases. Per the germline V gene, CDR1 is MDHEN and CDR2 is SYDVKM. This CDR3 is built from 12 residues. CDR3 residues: CAAGLVNSALHF. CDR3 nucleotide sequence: TGTGCGGCGGGACTAGTCAATTCAGCCCTCCACTTT.

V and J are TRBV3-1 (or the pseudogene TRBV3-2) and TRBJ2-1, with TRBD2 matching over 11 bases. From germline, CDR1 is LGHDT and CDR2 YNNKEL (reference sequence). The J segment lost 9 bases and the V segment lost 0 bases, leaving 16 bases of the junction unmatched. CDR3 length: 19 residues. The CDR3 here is CASSQERLAGGLFLREQFF. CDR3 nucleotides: TGTGCCAGCAGCCAAGAACGCTTAGCGGGGGGGCTTTTTCTACGTGAGCAGTTCTTC.

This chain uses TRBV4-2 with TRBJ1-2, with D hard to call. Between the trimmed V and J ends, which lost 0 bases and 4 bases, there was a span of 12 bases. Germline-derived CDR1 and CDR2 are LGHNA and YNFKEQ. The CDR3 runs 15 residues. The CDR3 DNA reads TGTGCCAGCAGCCAAGATGCAGGAGGGAGCTATGGCTACACCTTC. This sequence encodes CASSQDAGGSYGYTF.

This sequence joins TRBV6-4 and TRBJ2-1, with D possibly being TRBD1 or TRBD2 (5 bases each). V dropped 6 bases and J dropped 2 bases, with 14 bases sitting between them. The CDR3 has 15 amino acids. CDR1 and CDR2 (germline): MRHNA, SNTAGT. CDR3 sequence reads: CASSAGDGTYNEQFF. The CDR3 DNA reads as TGTGCCAGCAGCGCTGGGGACGGAACCTACAATGAGCAGTTCTTC.

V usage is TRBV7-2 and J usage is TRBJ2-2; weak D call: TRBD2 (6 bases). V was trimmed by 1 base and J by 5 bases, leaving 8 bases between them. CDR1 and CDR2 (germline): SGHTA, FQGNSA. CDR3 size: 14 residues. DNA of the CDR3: TGTGCCAGCAGCTTAGACGGGGGTACCGGGGAGCTGTTTTTT. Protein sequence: CASSLDGGTGELFF.

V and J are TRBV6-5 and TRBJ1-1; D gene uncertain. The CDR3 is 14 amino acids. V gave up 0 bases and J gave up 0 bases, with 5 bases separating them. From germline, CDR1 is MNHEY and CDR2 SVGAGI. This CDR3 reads CASSYSRVNTEAFF. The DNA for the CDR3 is TGTGCCAGCAGTTACTCGAGGGTGAACACTGAAGCTTTCTTT.